Below, one T cell receptor (beta chain) is given with its context. These data originate in a study of cytomegalovirus exposure and HLA in healthy donors. The study ran its PCR with 60 Vbeta and 13 Jbeta primers. Assay used: immunoSEQ multiplex PCR; TCRdb lists only in-frame clones, some missing. The sample lists roughly 130,000 clones; around 70% were seen once. The germline V gene encodes CDR1 MNHEY and CDR2 SMNVEV (reference sequence). J gave up 1 base and V 1 base, and 8 bases lay outside the gene matches. The CDR3 is 19 residues long. This TCR was recovered from a human donor in good health. Sequencing was carried out using PBMCs. The rearrangement uses TRBV27 and TRBJ2-3; TRBD2 matches at 13 bases. CDR3 loop: CASSLLGLAGVVGTDTQYF. In nucleotides, the CDR3 is TGTGCCAGCAGTTTATTAGGACTAGCGGGAGTCGTAGGCACAGATACGCAGTATTTT.